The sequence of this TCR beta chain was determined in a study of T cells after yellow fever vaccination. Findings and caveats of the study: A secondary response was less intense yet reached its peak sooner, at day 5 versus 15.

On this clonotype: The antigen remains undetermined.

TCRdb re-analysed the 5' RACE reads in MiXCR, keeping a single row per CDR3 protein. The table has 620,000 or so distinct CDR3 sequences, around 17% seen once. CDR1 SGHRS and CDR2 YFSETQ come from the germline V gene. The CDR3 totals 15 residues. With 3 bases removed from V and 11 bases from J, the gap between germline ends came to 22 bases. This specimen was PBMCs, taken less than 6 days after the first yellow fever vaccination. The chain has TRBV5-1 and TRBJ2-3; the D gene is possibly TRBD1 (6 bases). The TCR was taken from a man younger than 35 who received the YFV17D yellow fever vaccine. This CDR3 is CASSSLAGAYPQQYF. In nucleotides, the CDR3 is TGCGCCAGCAGCTCCCTGGCAGGGGCCTACCCCCAGCAGTATTTT.